This is a list of T cell receptor beta chains from one sample in a study of blood T cells in healthy people across ages. TCRdb processed the 5' RACE reads anew with MiXCR; each CDR3 protein has one entry. The sample lists more than 650,000 distinct CDR3 sequences, around half occurring once. Sequencing input: blood. Receptors were obtained from a man older than 75 in good health. Each CDR3 is given with its conserved first and last residue. The order of the fields is V gene, clone size, D gene, J gene, CDR3 protein, CDR3 DNA. The D gene is left open where the match is weak. Expanded clones are given a class, and other clones once, few, many or no size at all.

TRBV20-1,.,TRBD2,TRBJ2-1,CSAKGTSGWDEQFF,TGCAGTGCTAAGGGGACTAGCGGGTGGGATGAGCAGTTCTTC
TRBV5-1,.,TRBD2,TRBJ2-1,CASSTGLGTARNEQFF,TGCGCCAGCAGCACCGGACTAGGAACGGCCCGCAATGAGCAGTTCTTC
TRBV25-1,few,TRBD1,TRBJ2-1,CASKGQGSSYNEQFF,TGTGCCAGCAAGGGACAGGGGAGCTCCTACAATGAGCAGTTCTTC
TRBV7-8,.,TRBD1,TRBJ2-2,CASSLWDRDTGELFF,TGTGCCAGCAGCCTATGGGACAGGGACACCGGGGAGCTGTTTTTT
TRBV25-1,.,.,TRBJ2-3,CASSLSDNRYAYF,TGTGCCAGCAGTCTCTCGGACAACAGATACGCGTATTTT
TRBV7-2,few,.,TRBJ1-2,CASSLGPGRDYGYTF,TGTGCCAGCAGCTTAGGGCCTGGGCGGGACTATGGCTACACCTTC
TRBV16,few,.,TRBJ1-2,CASSRWTENYGYTF,TGTGCCAGCAGCAGATGGACGGAGAACTATGGCTACACCTTC
TRBV10-3,.,.,TRBJ1-1,CAITRDNVNTEAFF,TGTGCCATCACTCGGGACAACGTAAACACTGAAGCTTTCTTT
TRBV30,few,TRBD1,TRBJ2-7,CAWKHKGQGHEQYF,TGTGCCTGGAAACACAAGGGACAGGGCCACGAGCAGTACTTC
TRBV25-1,.,.,TRBJ1-2,CASSGNVFYGYTF,TGTGCCAGCAGTGGGAACGTTTTCTATGGCTACACCTTC
TRBV4-1,.,TRBD1,TRBJ2-3,CASSHPNGGRGHRYAYF,TGCGCCAGCAGCCATCCTAACGGGGGCAGGGGGCACAGATACGCGTATTTT
TRBV5-1,.,.,TRBJ2-1,CASSEGDLNEQFF,TGCGCCAGCAGCGAAGGGGACCTCAATGAGCAGTTCTTC
TRBV6-5,.,.,TRBJ1-2,CASSYRAVSGYTF,TGTGCCAGCAGTTACAGGGCAGTCAGCGGCTACACCTTC
TRBV7-9,.,.,TRBJ2-5,CASSLGNLRQETQYF,TGTGCCAGCAGCTTAGGCAACCTAAGGCAAGAGACCCAGTACTTC
TRBV10-3,.,.,TRBJ2-1,CAISERRAEQFF,TGTGCCATCAGTGAGAGAAGGGCCGAGCAGTTCTTC
TRBV4-2,.,TRBD2,TRBJ2-7,CASSRRTSGGMGNEQYF,TGTGCCAGCAGCCGGCGGACTAGCGGGGGGATGGGGAATGAGCAGTACTTC
TRBV4-2,.,TRBD2,TRBJ2-5,CASSQLSGRTQYF,TGTGCCAGCAGCCAATTGAGCGGGAGGACCCAGTACTTC
TRBV28,.,TRBD2,TRBJ2-7,CATRGSGRHEQYF,TGTGCCACGAGAGGTAGCGGGAGACACGAGCAGTACTTC
TRBV27,.,.,TRBJ2-7,CASSFTFQGEQYF,TGTGCCAGCAGTTTTACCTTTCAAGGCGAGCAGTACTTC
TRBV2,.,.,TRBJ2-1,CASSDSGGINGQFF,TGTGCCAGCAGTGATTCTGGGGGTATCAATGGGCAGTTCTTC
TRBV7-6,.,TRBD2,TRBJ2-7,CASSPGLGRNEQYF,TGTGCCAGCAGCCCTGGTCTCGGGAGGAATGAGCAGTACTTC
TRBV20-1,.,.,TRBJ2-3,CSASDPRGGTDTQYF,TGCAGTGCTAGCGACCCCAGGGGGGGCACAGATACGCAGTATTTT
TRBV12-3/TRBV12-4,once,TRBD2,TRBJ2-1,CASSFRAGANEQFF,TGTGCCAGCAGTTTCAGAGCGGGAGCCAATGAGCAGTTCTTC
TRBV7-2,.,.,TRBJ1-5,CASSFRDNNQPQHF,TGTGCCAGCAGCTTCCGGGACAATAATCAGCCCCAGCATTTT
TRBV6-6,.,TRBD1,TRBJ2-7,CASSRGTGGSTYEQYF,TGTGCCAGCAGTCGAGGGACAGGGGGCTCTACCTACGAGCAGTACTTC
TRBV27,.,TRBD2,TRBJ2-7,CASSHPLASGSPSSYNEQYF,TGTGCCAGCAGTCACCCCCTCGCTAGCGGGAGCCCGTCCTCCTACAATGAGCAGTACTTC
TRBV7-2,.,.,TRBJ1-1,CASSRAKGHTEAFF,TGTGCCAGCAGCAGGGCCAAGGGTCACACTGAAGCTTTCTTT
TRBV9,.,.,TRBJ2-3,CASRPSLGRRARDTQYF,TGTGCCAGCAGACCTTCGCTTGGGCGCCGAGCTCGCGATACGCAGTATTTT
TRBV24-1,.,TRBD2,TRBJ2-3,CATSDPAGGVDTQYF,TGTGCCACCAGTGATCCCGCCGGGGGGGTAGATACGCAGTATTTT
TRBV6-1,.,.,TRBJ1-6,CASSEPGRSSYNSPLHF,TGTGCCAGCAGTGAACCCGGACGGAGCTCCTATAATTCACCCCTCCACTTT
TRBV13,once,.,TRBJ1-5,CASSNFGAGEYQTDSNQPQHF,TGTGCCAGCAGCAATTTTGGGGCAGGGGAATATCAGACCGATAGCAATCAGCCCCAGCATTTT